This T cell receptor (beta chain) was sequenced in a study of PD-L1 blockade in urothelial cancer. Time point here: pretreatment peripheral blood. The patients' disease, urothelial carcinoma, was locally advanced or metastatic. Each PCR reaction had synthetic TCR analog templates spiked into it. Assay: immunoSEQ multiplex PCR; the TCRdb copy retains only in-frame clones and omits some. The sample lists 60,000 or so clones, roughly 85% seen once, with around 14% in the top ten. J gave up 6 bases and V 5 bases, and 8 bases lay outside the gene matches. Germline CDR1 is SGHVS and CDR2 is FQNEAQ. The length of the CDR3 is 15 residues.

This chain joins TRBV7-8 and TRBJ2-7; 12 nucleotides agree with TRBD2. This material consisted of PBMCs, taken around atezolizumab (anti-PD-L1) treatment. The clonotype was recovered from a man in his 70s with urothelial cancer. The CDR3 region is CASSNPLAGGGEQYF. CDR3 nucleotide sequence: TGTGCCAGCAGCAACCCGCTAGCGGGAGGGGGCGAGCAGTACTTC. Combining the CDR3 with reference TRBV7-8 and TRBJ2-7 gives the whole variable domain GAGVSQSPRYKVAKRGQDVALRCDPISGHVSLFWYQQALGQGPEFLTYFQNEAQLDKSGLPSDRFFAERPEGSVSTLKIQRTQQEDSAVYLCASSNPLAGGGEQYFGPGTRLTVT.